These 8 T cell receptor beta chains share one sample of origin, sequenced in a study of blood T cells in healthy people across ages. A second about 6 to 11 cycle PCR used barcoded and J-beta primers. TCRdb itself ran the 5' RACE reads through MiXCR, one entry per CDR3 protein. The sample carries about 1.7 million distinct CDR3 sequences, over 25% recorded once. Source material: blood. All receptors derive from a woman in her 30s in good health.

This chain links TRBV6-5 with TRBJ1-1, with 7 positions matching TRBD1. CDR3 length: 15 amino acids. V dropped 6 bases and J dropped 3; count of bases not matched to a gene: 10. Germline-derived CDR1 and CDR2 are MNHEY and SVGAGI. The CDR3 spells CASSLIGGSDTEAFF. CDR3 coding DNA: TGTGCCAGCAGCCTCATAGGGGGCTCCGACACTGAAGCTTTCTTT.

This clonotype showed up just a few times. The V gene is TRBV6-6, the J gene TRBJ2-7, with 9 bases matching TRBD1. Germline V CDR1 and CDR2: MNHNY, SVGAGI (reference sequence). The CDR3 is made up of 14 amino acids. The junction had 9 bases not matched to a gene; V was cut back by 5 bases and J by 7 bases. CDR3 sequence reads: CASSPPPGTGEQYF. The CDR3 nucleotides are TGTGCCAGCAGTCCCCCCCCCGGGACAGGGGAGCAGTACTTC.

This clonotype has at least ten counts. The genes are TRBV5-1 and TRBJ2-7; weak D call: TRBD1 (6 bases). The ends were cut back, 4 bases at V and 4 bases at J, with 15 bases in the middle. Per the germline V gene, CDR1 is SGHRS and CDR2 is YFSETQ. The CDR3 runs 14 residues. DNA of the CDR3: TGCGCCAGCAGCCACATCCCGGACAGTTACGAGCAGTACTTC. Protein: CASSHIPDSYEQYF.

In this sample, this clonotype turned up a few times. The chain employs TRBV5-1 and TRBJ2-7, with D tentatively TRBD1 or TRBD2 (6 bases each). Germline assignment: CDR1 SGHRS and CDR2 YFSETQ. V was shortened by 0 bases and J by 3 bases, with 16 bases between the two germline ends. This CDR3 has 16 amino acids. The CDR3: CASSLAQGTGDYEQYF. Here the CDR3 DNA reads TGCGCCAGCAGCTTGGCTCAGGGGACTGGCGACTACGAGCAGTACTTC.

This clonotype has more than one count but fewer than ten. The chain employs TRBV4-3 and TRBJ2-3; a weak D match, TRBD2 (6 bases). Germline V CDR1 and CDR2: LGHNA, YSLEER. V lost 1 base and J lost 5, with 16 bases in between. The CDR3 runs 16 residues. The CDR3 loop reads CASSQGGVREGDTQYF. The CDR3 DNA is TGCGCCAGCAGCCAAGGCGGGGTGCGGGAAGGAGATACGCAGTATTTT.

The chain has TRBV9 and TRBJ1-2; D not resolved. CDR3 size: 16 residues. CDR1 and CDR2 (germline): SGDLS, YYNGEE. With 4 bases removed from V and 2 bases from J, the gap between germline ends came to 18 bases. CDR3 nucleotides: TGTGCCAGCAGCCCCCACGGGGTAGGTGGGAACTATGGCTACACCTTC. This sequence encodes CASSPHGVGGNYGYTF.

The table lists this clonotype with a few counts. The chain is built from TRBV2 and TRBJ2-1; D is unclear. CDR1 and CDR2 from the germline V gene are SNHLY and FYNNEI. With 8 bases removed from V and 0 bases from J, the gap between germline ends came to 14 bases. CDR3 size: 15 residues. CDR3 sequence reads: CASRNTESSYNEQFF. As DNA, the CDR3 is TGTGCCAGCCGAAATACGGAGAGCTCCTACAATGAGCAGTTCTTC.

A few counts support this clonotype. This rearrangement joins TRBV18 to TRBJ1-2; 9 bases fit TRBD1. The CDR3 runs 12 residues. The V segment lost 3 bases and the J segment 10 bases; nucleotides outside the gene matches: 3. CDR1 KGHSH and CDR2 LQKENI come from the germline V gene. CDR3 protein: CASSPGQGFYTF. DNA of the CDR3: TGTGCCAGCTCACCTGGACAGGGGTTCTACACCTTC.